This section outlines one T cell receptor (beta chain) sequence together with its context. The sample holds no much larger clone one base away, and base qualities are not on file. The sample's treatment or condition label, in plain terms: live attenuated yellow fever vaccine strain. PBMCs were isolated from peripheral blood using a standard Ficoll-Paque protocol. Epitope-specific CD8 T cells were sorted with a dextramer loaded with the yellow fever NS4B epitope peptide, and anti-CD3 and anti-CD8 staining was applied. TriZol was used to extract RNA from bulk PBMCs, CD4 and CD8 fractions, and dextramer-positive and dextramer-negative fractions. A distance of 6 bases separates the germline ends of V and J, which lose 2 bases and 4 bases respectively. The germline V gene gives CDR1 as ENHRY and CDR2 as SYGVKD. The CDR3 runs 12 residues from the cysteine to the phenylalanine. CDR3 DNA is the only sequence kept; it has 36 bases, read in frame from the first base.

TCR cDNA was synthesized by 5'RACE template switching, which introduced a universal primer site and unique molecular identifiers. Priming for cDNA synthesis came from both the TCR alpha and TCR beta constant segments. Library amplification involved two PCR steps, and the second step added sample barcodes and sequencing adapters. Libraries were sequenced on Illumina HiSeq 2500 (2x100 bp) or NovaSeq (2x150 bp). Turning to the authors' computational methods: MIGEC handled demultiplexing of reads and collapsing into UMI consensus sequences, while MiXCR performed V(D)J alignment. Clonotypes responding to the vaccine were identified with edgeR on replicate PBMC samples, with the criteria of FDR below 0.01 and a log2 fold change above 5 up to day 15. CD4 or CD8 identity was assigned to each bulk clonotype according to whether the clonotype was present at higher abundance in the sequenced CD4 repertoire or the sequenced CD8 repertoire. A clonotype counted as NS4B-specific if enriched at least 10-fold in dextramer-positive versus dextramer-negative fractions, with CD4-biased clonotypes left out. The raw public reads went through TCRdb reprocessing: fastp at Q25, MiXCR clone calling, in-frame beta chains kept. When rows share a CDR3 protein, they turn into one entry using the most common DNA and genes. Clone size and V and J calls follow TCRdb, not the original study. This sample comprises approximately 85,000 distinct CDR3 sequences, approximately 12% of them detected only once. The ten largest clones capture 20% to 25% of the sample.

The data belong to a study of T cells after yellow fever vaccination (dated 2019 in TCRdb). At the level of the whole study: Libraries from fractions with low cell numbers were prepared with the SMART-Seq v4 Ultra Low Input RNA kit. To follow T-cell clones before and after primary and booster YFV17D yellow fever vaccination, bulk TCR alpha and beta repertoires were sequenced over time. Blood was collected at multiple timepoints before and after primary and secondary immunization, and bulk PBMC replicates and cell subsets were isolated. Two healthy male donors, one aged 18 to 30 and one aged 30 to 40 years, were included in the cohort.

On the study overall, not on this receptor specifically: Computational filtering was required because FACS-sorted repertoires could contain abundant contaminating clonotypes from the bulk population. The secondary T-cell response was weaker than the primary response but faster, peaking on day 5 instead of day 15. Because only a couple of donors were included in the study, the extent to which the findings can be generalized is limited. A small share of clonotypes was detected in both CD4 and CD8 compartments, with the overlap likely arising from convergent recombination. Most clones expanded after primary vaccination were re-detected after the booster (almost 97% of CD4 and around 88% of CD8), suggesting broad memory maintenance.

This receptor was identified in a man younger than 30 who received the YFV17D yellow fever vaccine. The chain is encoded by TRBV10-3 joined to TRBJ2-7; no D segment can be confidently identified. The material was CD8+ T cells not binding an NS4B(214-222) dextramer, sorted from PBMCs, obtained roughly 20 days after the first yellow fever vaccination. In the paper's terms, the cell subset or site label means: NS4B epitope dextramer-negative CD8 T cells. The CDR3 corresponds to CAISEDGYEQYF. The DNA sequence is TGTGCCATCAGTGAGGATGGGTACGAGCAGTACTTC.